The clone carrying this T cell receptor beta chain was seen just once. This specimen comes from a study of technical replicates of blood from a few donors. Libraries were prepared by immunoSEQ multiplex PCR; TCRdb keeps only in-frame clonotypes and omits some of them. The sample yields 100,000 or so clones, just over 95% seen once. This receptor was taken from a human donor in good health. Sequenced sample: T cells isolated from PBMCs.

The CDR3 sequence: CASSIVAGGGETQYF. CDR3 sequence (DNA): TGTGCCAGTAGTATAGTAGCGGGAGGGGGAGAGACCCAGTACTTC. The chain carries TRBV19 and TRBJ2-5; 11 bases are a match to TRBD2. V lost 1 base to trimming and J lost 4 bases; unmatched junction nucleotides: 2. This CDR3 contains 15 residues. CDR1 and CDR2 from the germline V gene are LNHDA and SQIVND (reference sequence). Drawing the rest from reference TRBV19 and TRBJ2-5, the complete variable domain is DGGITQSPKYLFRKEGQNVTLSCEQNLNHDAMYWYRQDPGQGLRLIYYSQIVNDFQKGDIAEGYSVSREKKESFPLTVTSAQKNPTAFYLCASSIVAGGGETQYFGPGTRLLVL.